What follows describes a single T cell receptor beta chain. This sample is part of a study of blood T cell repertoires in COVID-19. CDR3 length: 17 residues. The germline V gene has CDR1 MDHEN and CDR2 SYDVKM. The V end was cut by 3 bases, the J end by 3 bases, with 18 bases between. Here immunoSEQ multiplex PCR was the method, and the copy in TCRdb shows in-frame clones only, minus some. Altogether approximately 180,000 clones are present, approximately 90% being singletons, with the ten largest covering around a fifth. Sequencing was carried out using peripheral blood. This chain connects TRBV28 to TRBJ1-5, with D possibly TRBD1 on 5 matching bases. The clonotype comes from a man between 60 and 75 years old with active or convalescent COVID-19. The CDR3 region is CASSFPETWGLNQPQHF. Here the CDR3 DNA reads TGTGCCAGCAGTTTCCCCGAGACCTGGGGCCTCAATCAGCCCCAGCATTTT.